These 22 T cell receptor beta chains originate from one sample sequenced in a study of control samples from healthy donors and cancer patients. Profiled with immunoSEQ multiplex PCR; TCRdb holds only in-frame clones, not every one. Of some 140,000 clones listed, about nine tenths were seen once; the top ten hold around 10%. The sample comprised blood. All receptors derive from a man aged 25-45 years in good health.

The chain carries TRBV6-6 and TRBJ1-1; D possibly corresponds to TRBD1 (6 bases). V was shortened by 2 bases and J by 2 bases, with 9 bases between the two germline ends. The germline CDR1 and CDR2 sequences are MNHNY and SVGAGI (reference sequence). The CDR3 loop spans 14 amino acids. In nucleotides, the CDR3 is TGTGCCAGCAGTTACACGGACAGCAACACTGAAGCTTTCTTT. Its protein product is CASSYTDSNTEAFF.

This chain connects TRBV9 to TRBJ2-3; 7 bases map to TRBD2. CDR3 length: 14 residues. V lost 2 bases and J lost 3; bases outside the gene matches: 3. Germline CDR1 is SGDLS and CDR2 is YYNGEE. The CDR3 reads CASSVSGFTDTQYF. The CDR3 DNA reads TGTGCCAGCAGCGTTAGCGGGTTTACAGATACGCAGTATTTT.

The chain's CDR3 is CASSWGRSSYNEQFF. The CDR3 coding sequence is TGTGCCAGCAGCTGGGGGCGTAGCTCCTACAATGAGCAGTTCTTC. The rearrangement links TRBV5-6 to TRBJ2-1, with D tentatively TRBD1 (6 bases). The CDR3 loop spans 15 amino acids. V was clipped by 3 bases and J by 0 bases, with 10 bases between them. Germline V gene lookup returns CDR1 SGHDT and CDR2 YYEEEE.

V usage is TRBV11-2 and J usage is TRBJ2-5; 8 nucleotides line up with TRBD2. V was pared by 3 bases and J by 5 bases, with 8 bases of the junction left unmatched. Germline-derived CDR1 and CDR2 are SGHAT and FQNNGV. The CDR3 has 15 residues. The CDR3: CASSFFGRAWETQYF. CDR3 DNA sequence: TGTGCCAGCAGCTTTTTCGGGAGGGCCTGGGAGACCCAGTACTTC.

This chain uses TRBV27 with TRBJ2-1, with 7 bases identical to TRBD2. This CDR3 comprises 16 residues. From germline, CDR1 is MNHEY and CDR2 SMNVEV (reference sequence). Trimming took 0 bases from V and 7 from J; bases not matched to a gene: 9. The CDR3 here is CASSLSAGEFGNEQFF. The DNA for the CDR3 is TGTGCCAGCAGTTTATCCGCGGGAGAGTTCGGAAATGAGCAGTTCTTC.

This clone appeared once. The chain couples TRBV6-2 or TRBV6-3 to TRBJ1-2; 7 nucleotides match TRBD1. The V and J ends lost 5 bases and 7 bases, in that order; junction bases with no gene match: 7. This CDR3 contains 13 residues. Germline CDR1 and CDR2: MNHEY and SVGEGT. The CDR3 loop is CASSHDRVGGYTF. The CDR3 nucleotides are TGTGCCAGCAGTCACGACAGGGTTGGTGGCTACACCTTC.

This clone has just a few counts. J is TRBJ1-4 and V is TRBV9; no reliable D call. The CDR3 has 18 residues. The germline CDR1 and CDR2 sequences are SGDLS and YYNGEE. V dropped 0 bases and J dropped 0 bases, with 15 bases sitting between them. The CDR3 region is CASSVGVGSMATNEKLFF. The DNA of the CDR3 is TGTGCCAGCAGCGTAGGCGTAGGGTCGATGGCAACTAATGAAAAACTGTTTTTT.

V is TRBV27 and J is TRBJ1-6; 8 positions agree with TRBD1. The CDR3 loop spans 18 amino acids. The V gene's germline CDR1 is MNHEY and CDR2 SMNVEV (reference sequence). V lost 4 bases, J lost 0 bases, and 8 bases stayed unmatched. DNA for the CDR3: TGTGCCAGCAGTTCCCAAAGGACAGGGAGCTCCTATAATTCACCCCTCCACTTT. It yields the protein CASSSQRTGSSYNSPLHF.

This chain uses TRBV28 with TRBJ2-3; no reliable D call. CDR3 length equals 13 residues. Between the trimmed V and J ends, which lost 5 bases and 1 base, there was a span of 7 bases. CDR1 MDHEN and CDR2 SYDVKM come from the germline V gene. The DNA of the CDR3 is TGTGCCAGCAGTGGGCGACGCACAGATACGCAGTATTTT. This translates into CASSGRRTDTQYF.

V gene TRBV6-5 combines with J gene TRBJ2-7; D is unresolved. The CDR3 is made up of 15 amino acids. V lost 6 bases and J lost 7, with 22 bases in between. Germline-derived CDR1 and CDR2 are MNHEY and SVGAGI. The CDR3 bases are TGTGCCAGCAGCTATCTCACACCCAACTACGGGGAGCAGTACTTC. Translated, it gives CASSYLTPNYGEQYF.

The chain combines TRBV2 with TRBJ1-5; no definite D call. Germline CDR1 reads SNHLY; CDR2 reads FYNNEI. Deletions cut 2 bases from V and 2 bases from J, with 16 bases between. The CDR3 loop spans 17 amino acids. The CDR3 here is CASSEFKGPPGNQPQHF. CDR3 nucleotide sequence: TGTGCCAGCAGTGAATTTAAAGGGCCCCCGGGCAATCAGCCCCAGCATTTT.

The CDR3 coding sequence is TGTGCCAGTAGTATAGTCCGCGGGACAGGGGATGGCTACACCTTC. This encodes CASSIVRGTGDGYTF. The chain links TRBV19 to TRBJ1-2, with 10 bases matching TRBD1. Germline assignment: CDR1 LNHDA and CDR2 SQIVND (reference sequence). V lost 1 base and J lost 6; bases outside the gene matches: 5. This CDR3 has 15 amino acids. Drawing the rest from reference TRBV19 and TRBJ1-2, the complete variable domain is DGGITQSPKYLFRKEGQNVTLSCEQNLNHDAMYWYRQDPGQGLRLIYYSQIVNDFQKGDIAEGYSVSREKKESFPLTVTSAQKNPTAFYLCASSIVRGTGDGYTFGSGTRLTVV.

J is TRBJ1-4 and V is TRBV19; D gene ambiguous. The V gene's germline CDR1 is LNHDA and CDR2 SQIVND (reference sequence). The CDR3 is 12 residues long. V was shortened by 10 bases and J by 8 bases, with 14 bases between the two germline ends. This CDR3 is CATSNPPEKLFF. The CDR3 region has the DNA TGTGCCACCTCCAATCCCCCGGAAAAACTGTTTTTT.

This sequence joins TRBV10-3 and TRBJ2-2, with unresolved D. The CDR3 has 15 residues. Deletions cut 0 bases from V and 1 base from J, with 6 bases between. Germline V gives CDR1 ENHRY, CDR2 SYGVKD. CDR3 sequence reads: CAISESDLNTGELFF. As DNA, the CDR3 is TGTGCCATCAGTGAGTCGGACCTGAACACCGGGGAGCTGTTTTTT.

V and J are TRBV24-1 and TRBJ2-4, with a tentative D call TRBD2 (6 bases). V was shortened by 8 bases and J by 0 bases, with 10 bases between the two germline ends. The CDR3 is made up of 14 amino acids. Germline V gene lookup returns CDR1 KGHDR and CDR2 SFDVKD. The DNA of the CDR3 is TGTGCCACCAAAAAGGGACTAGCCAAAAACATTCAGTACTTC. It yields the protein CATKKGLAKNIQYF.

V and J are TRBV28 and TRBJ1-2, with unresolved D. The germline V gene encodes CDR1 MDHEN and CDR2 SYDVKM. Trimming took 2 bases from V and 4 from J, leaving 14 bases between them. This CDR3 has 15 residues. Written as DNA, the CDR3 is TGTGCCAGCAGTTTAGTCGGAGTCACAAGCTATGGCTACACCTTC. Amino acid sequence: CASSLVGVTSYGYTF.

This chain connects TRBV27 to TRBJ1-2; 9 bases map to TRBD1. The V segment lost 3 bases and the J segment 3 bases; nucleotides outside the gene matches: 29. The CDR3 loop spans 23 amino acids. Looked up from germline, CDR1 is MNHEY and CDR2 is SMNVEV (reference sequence). CDR3 residues: CASSFRLGGQGDRDWRLYYGYTF. In nucleotides, the CDR3 is TGTGCCAGCAGTTTCCGATTGGGGGGACAGGGAGATAGGGATTGGCGTTTATACTATGGCTACACCTTC.

The CDR3 region is CASSLWGANTGELFF. The CDR3, as DNA: TGTGCCAGCAGTTTATGGGGCGCGAACACCGGGGAGCTGTTTTTT. This rearrangement joins TRBV28 to TRBJ2-2; D gene ambiguous. V lost 0 bases and J 0 bases, leaving 5 bases between the germline ends. The V gene's germline CDR1 is MDHEN and CDR2 SYDVKM. The CDR3 totals 15 residues.

The chain joins TRBV7-8 to TRBJ2-6; D gene ambiguous. The CDR3 sequence is 14 residues long. Germline V gene data show CDR1 as SGHVS and CDR2 as FQNEAQ. Deletions cut 4 bases from V and 0 bases from J, with 4 bases between. CDR3 in amino acids: CASSYSSGANVLTF. Here the CDR3 DNA reads TGTGCCAGCAGCTACAGCTCTGGGGCCAACGTCCTGACTTTC. Full variable domain (remainder filled in from reference TRBV7-8 and TRBJ2-6): GAGVSQSPRYKVAKRGQDVALRCDPISGHVSLFWYQQALGQGPEFLTYFQNEAQLDKSGLPSDRFFAERPEGSVSTLKIQRTQQEDSAVYLCASSYSSGANVLTFGAGSRLTVL.

The CDR3 sequence is CASSMRLAGEGEQFF. The CDR3 DNA follows: TGTGCCAGCAGCATGAGACTAGCGGGAGAGGGAGAGCAGTTCTTC. V usage is TRBV5-4 and J usage is TRBJ2-1; 12 bases fit TRBD2. Germline-derived CDR1 and CDR2 are SGHNT and YYREEE (reference sequence). V lost 4 bases, J lost 10 bases, and 9 bases stayed unmatched. This CDR3 region has 15 residues.

This sequence joins TRBV28 and TRBJ1-4; no reliable D call. CDR1 is MDHEN, CDR2 SYDVKM, per germline. This CDR3 contains 14 residues. With 2 bases removed from V and 3 bases from J, the gap between germline ends came to 7 bases. CDR3 loop: CASSLREPNEKLFF. DNA of the CDR3: TGTGCCAGCAGTTTACGGGAGCCTAATGAAAAACTGTTTTTT.

This chain joins TRBV4-3 and TRBJ2-5; D is unresolved. Germline V gene lookup returns CDR1 LGHNA and CDR2 YSLEER. Trimming stripped 0 bases from V and 5 bases from J, with 10 bases between. The CDR3 is made up of 14 amino acids. The CDR3 here is CASSQDISGETQYF. The CDR3 DNA reads as TGCGCCAGCAGCCAAGATATTTCCGGGGAGACCCAGTACTTC.